This T cell receptor (beta chain) was documented in a study of blood T cells in healthy people across ages. This clonotype was seen only a few times. The target antigen is unknown. Primed by a sample-barcoded 5' primer and a J-beta primer mix, a second PCR proceeded for about 6 to 11 cycles. TCRdb re-derived calls from the 5' RACE reads in MiXCR, one entry per CDR3 protein. The profile covers 1.8 million or so distinct CDR3 sequences, with more than 35% appearing a single time and more than 20% taken by the ten largest. V was pared by 6 bases and J by 6 bases, with 21 bases between. The CDR3 has 15 amino acids. Whole-study results and caveats: There was no known CMV status for donors, so expanded clonotype changes were possibly confounded.

What was sequenced was blood. V gene TRBV12-3 or TRBV12-4 combines with J gene TRBJ2-7; D might be TRBD1 or TRBD2, each matching 5 bases. The receptor was isolated from a human donor in good health. As DNA, the CDR3 is TGTGCCAGCAGCCTCGGGACGGCCCTCCAAAGCGAGCAGTACTTC. This sequence encodes CASSLGTALQSEQYF.